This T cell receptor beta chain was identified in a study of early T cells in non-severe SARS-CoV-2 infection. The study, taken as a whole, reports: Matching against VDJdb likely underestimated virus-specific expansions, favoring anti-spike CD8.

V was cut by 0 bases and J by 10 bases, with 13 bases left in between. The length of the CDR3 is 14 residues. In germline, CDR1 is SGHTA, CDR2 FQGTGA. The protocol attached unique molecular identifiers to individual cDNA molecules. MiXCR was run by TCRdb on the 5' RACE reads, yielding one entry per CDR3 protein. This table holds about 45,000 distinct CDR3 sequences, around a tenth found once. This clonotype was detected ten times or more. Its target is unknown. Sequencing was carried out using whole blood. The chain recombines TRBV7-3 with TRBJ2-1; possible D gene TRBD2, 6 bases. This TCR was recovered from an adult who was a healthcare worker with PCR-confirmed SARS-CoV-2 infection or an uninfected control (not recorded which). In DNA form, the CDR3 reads TGTGCCAGCAGCTTAACAGGTCCGGGGAGGGAGCAGTTCTTC. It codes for CASSLTGPGREQFF.